This TCR beta chain was identified in a study of cytomegalovirus exposure and HLA in healthy donors. Study-wide results and limits: Most CMV-associated TCR beta chains were later found to appear HLA-restricted. In an earlier analysis, in around 590 donors, most V segments appeared productive either ~90% or ~30% of the time.

This clone was observed a handful of times. Its antigen is not known. This CDR3 spans 15 amino acids. V shed 6 bases, J shed 0 bases, and the junction held 1 base outside the gene matches. Germline loops: CDR1 MNHNS, CDR2 SASEGT. With 60 Vbeta and 13 Jbeta primers, the PCR was carried out. Produced via immunoSEQ multiplex PCR; TCRdb's table is partial and in-frame only. The repertoire holds approximately 150,000 clones, with roughly three quarters as singletons. The material sequenced was PBMCs. This TCR was recovered from a female donor in good health and CMV-seronegative. The V call is TRBV6-1, the J call TRBJ2-2; 10 positions agree with TRBD2. Here the CDR3 reads CASRLAGSNTGELFF. DNA of the CDR3: TGTGCCAGCAGACTAGCGGGATCGAACACCGGGGAGCTGTTTTTT.